The 17 T cell receptor beta chains listed next were all sequenced from one sample in a study of tumor-infiltrating lymphocytes in primary liver carcinoma. Unsorted whole blood yielded blood RNA, and germline DNA was extracted as well. With a constant-region primer, TCR beta cDNA was made from approximately 520 ng of total RNA. A slightly modified ARM-PCR protocol with three nested multiplex PCR rounds produced these TCR beta libraries. Each of the first two PCR rounds ran approximately 11 cycles with TRBV1-TRBV30 forward and C-beta reverse primers. TCRdb re-called the multiplex PCR reads through MiXCR, storing one row per CDR3 protein. The data hold fewer than 400,000 distinct CDR3 sequences, with over 55% observed a single time. The sample comprised peripheral blood. These TCRs come from a man in his forties with primary liver carcinoma and hepatitis B virus infection.

This clonotype was counted many times. The chain joins TRBV10-3 to TRBJ2-1; no clear D. The CDR3 is made up of 14 amino acids. Germline CDR1 is ENHRY and CDR2 is SYGVKD. V was trimmed by 4 bases and J by 4 bases, leaving 11 bases between them. CDR3 coding DNA: TGTGCCATCAGTGCCGATAGAACGTACAATGAGCAGTTCTTC. This sequence encodes CAISADRTYNEQFF.

As to this clonotype: A read error is possible here, since a much larger clone lies one base away. The rearrangement uses TRBV4-3 and TRBJ1-2; maybe TRBD1 (5 bases). V was clipped by 3 bases and J by 5 bases, with 10 bases between them. This CDR3 contains 13 residues. Germline V lookup: CDR1 LGHNA, CDR2 YSLEER. The DNA for the CDR3 is TGCGCCAGCAGCCAGATGGGACGGTATGGCTACACCTTC. Its translation is CASSQMGRYGYTF.

Of note for this clonotype: A read error is possible here, since a much larger clone lies one base away. This rearrangement joins TRBV10-3 to TRBJ1-1, with D uncertain. The CDR3 extends over 12 amino acids. CDR1 and CDR2 (germline): ENHRY, SYGVKD. CDR3 DNA sequence: TGTGCCATCAGTCTACAAAACACTGCAGCTTTCTTT. Translated, it gives CAISLQNTAAFF.

This clonotype was detected only once. Just one base apart from a much larger clone, this may be a read error. The V and J genes are TRBV4-2 and TRBJ2-1; tentative D call: TRBD1 (7 bases). CDR1 and CDR2 (germline): LGHNA, YNFKEQ. The CDR3 has 12 residues. CDR3: CAGSPGGNEQFF. The CDR3 coding sequence is TGTGCCGGCAGCCCAGGGGGGAATGAGCAGTTCTTC.

This clonotype was seen many times. The V call is TRBV6-2 or TRBV6-3, the J call TRBJ2-5; 7 bases line up with TRBD2. The ends lost 4 bases at V and 3 bases at J; junction bases unmatched: 8. Germline assignment: CDR1 MNHEY and CDR2 SVGEGT. The CDR3 is 15 residues long. This CDR3 reads CASSFLGLGEETQYF. CDR3 nucleotide sequence: TGTGCCAGCAGTTTTCTAGGACTAGGGGAAGAGACCCAGTACTTC.

About this clonotype itself: Since a much larger clone is just one base distant, this may be a read error. The genes are TRBV6-1 and TRBJ1-5; tentative D call: TRBD1 (5 bases). The CDR3 is 14 amino acids. CDR1 is MNHNS, CDR2 SASEGT, per germline. CDR3 sequence: CASSGPGRNQPRHF. DNA of the CDR3: TGTGCCAGCAGTGGCCCAGGGCGGAATCAGCCCCGGCATTTT.

J is TRBJ2-6 and V is TRBV28; perhaps TRBD1 as D (6 bases). This CDR3 comprises 15 residues. Trimming shortened V by 5 bases and J by 4 bases, and 12 bases separated the two germline ends. Germline V lookup: CDR1 MDHEN, CDR2 SYDVKM. The CDR3 DNA is TGTGCCAGCAGTCCGCAGGGGCCGGGGGCCAACGTCCTGACTTTC. This sequence encodes CASSPQGPGANVLTF.

Ten or more counts support this clonotype. The genes are TRBV11-3 and TRBJ2-1; 9 bases match TRBD1. The V segment lost 2 bases and the J segment 5 bases; nucleotides outside the gene matches: 7. Germline V gene data show CDR1 as SGHNT and CDR2 as YENEEA. CDR3 length equals 16 residues. This CDR3 is CASSLMPGQGNNEQFF. The CDR3 bases are TGTGCCAGCAGCTTAATGCCGGGACAGGGTAACAATGAGCAGTTCTTC.

V gene TRBV18 combines with J gene TRBJ2-3; 8 positions agree with TRBD1. The germline V gene encodes CDR1 KGHSH and CDR2 LQKENI. CDR3 length equals 15 residues. V lost 0 bases to trimming and J lost 5 bases; unmatched junction nucleotides: 4. As DNA, the CDR3 is TGTGCCAGCTCACCACCGAGGACAGGGAAAGATACGCAGTATTTT. Amino acids: CASSPPRTGKDTQYF.

The sample holds a few counts of this clonotype. This chain uses TRBV7-9 with TRBJ2-3; 9 bases are a match to TRBD1. CDR1 and CDR2 from the germline V gene are SEHNR and FQNEAQ (reference sequence). The CDR3 is 17 residues long. The junction had 13 bases not matched to a gene; V was cut back by 4 bases and J by 5 bases. The CDR3 here is CASSSTTGTGSIDTQYF. The CDR3 coding sequence is TGTGCCAGCAGCTCCACAACCGGGACAGGGTCGATAGATACGCAGTATTTT.

As for this clonotype: Being one base from a much bigger clone, this may be a read error. The V call is TRBV29-1, the J call TRBJ2-2; 9 bases are a match to TRBD1. The CDR3 covers 14 residues. CDR1 and CDR2 from the germline V gene are SQVTM and ANQGSEA. The CDR3 spells CSVGDRENTGELVF. The CDR3 DNA reads TGCAGCGTGGGGGACAGGGAGAACACCGGGGAGCTGGTTTTT.

This clonotype was picked up many times. The rearrangement joins TRBV6-5 to TRBJ1-6, with D tentatively TRBD1 (5 bases). Looked up from germline, CDR1 is MNHEY and CDR2 is SVGAGI. The CDR3 sequence is 15 residues long. The ends were cut back, 3 bases at V and 10 bases at J, with 16 bases in the middle. CDR3 amino acids: CASSYFGQGDSPLHF. In nucleotides, the CDR3 is TGTGCCAGCAGTTATTTCGGGCAGGGAGACTCACCCCTCCACTTT.

Notes on this clonotype: One end of the junction varies from germline; a read error may be responsible. This chain uses TRBV5-1 with TRBJ2-3; TRBD1 matches at 8 bases. CDR1 is SGHRS, CDR2 YFSETQ, per germline. The CDR3 has 17 residues. The CDR3 here is CANSLIGDRSPTDTQYF. CDR3 in DNA: TGCGCCAACAGCTTGATTGGGGACAGGAGCCCCACAGATACGCAGTATTTT.

This clonotype was counted many times. The chain uses TRBV5-6 and TRBJ2-1; TRBD2 is a possible D gene (7 bases). The CDR3 covers 15 residues. Trimming stripped 0 bases from V and 3 bases from J, with 10 bases between. Per the germline V gene, CDR1 is SGHDT and CDR2 is YYEEEE. The CDR3 loop reads CASSLGGGGYNEQFF. CDR3 nucleotide sequence: TGTGCCAGCAGCTTGGGGGGAGGGGGCTACAATGAGCAGTTCTTC.

This clonotype was seen many times. This chain joins TRBV6-1 and TRBJ1-1; D is ambiguous. This CDR3 has 17 amino acids. V dropped 2 bases and J dropped 0 bases, with 16 bases sitting between them. Looked up from germline, CDR1 is MNHNS and CDR2 is SASEGT. The CDR3 spells CASSERSPGPMNTEAFF. The CDR3 region has the DNA TGTGCCAGCAGTGAACGTTCCCCGGGTCCAATGAACACTGAAGCTTTCTTT.

Of note for this clonotype: The junction departs from the called germline gene at one end, perhaps through a read error. V and J are TRBV11-2 and TRBJ1-1; D is ambiguous. Germline V gene sequence: CDR1 SGHAT, CDR2 FQNNGV. The CDR3 extends over 14 amino acids. CDR3 residues: CASSLGLSSTEASF. In DNA, the CDR3 is TGTGCCAGCAGCTTAGGTTTATCGAGCACTGAAGCTTCCTTT.

Remarks on this clonotype: Because the CDR3 is missing its conserved closing phenylalanine or tryptophan, this is likely a read error. V is TRBV4-1 and J is TRBJ2-2, with 8 bases matching TRBD2. Trimming removed 2 bases from V and 6 bases from J; junction bases left unmatched: 11. The CDR3 consists of 17 residues. Germline V lookup: CDR1 MGHRA, CDR2 YSYEKL. The DNA for the CDR3 is TGCGCCAGCAGCCAATATCCACCGGGAGGGTCGGCCGGGGAGCTGTTTTGT. It encodes CASSQYPPGGSAGELFC.